A single sample gave rise to the 2 T cell receptor beta chains below, sequenced in a study of T cell repertoires in cytomegalovirus infection. Their recognized antigens are unknown. TCRdb used MiXCR to reprocess the reads, holding one entry per CDR3 protein. The profile shows roughly 920,000 distinct CDR3 sequences, more than 25% of them singletons. The sample was cultured CD8+ T cells from PBMCs, taken from culture after CMV antigen stimulation. The receptor set was obtained from a human donor in good health (CMV status not recorded). Some clones in this sample may be carry-over from other donors' samples.

J is TRBJ2-1 and V is TRBV15; a weak D match, TRBD2 (5 bases). The V and J ends lost 0 bases and 6 bases respectively, with 15 bases between them. The CDR3 loop spans 16 amino acids. Germline V gives CDR1 LNHNV, CDR2 YYDKDF (reference sequence). The CDR3, as DNA: TGTGCCACCAGCAGAGATCCCATACTAGTAGTCAATGAGCAGTTCTTC. This encodes CATSRDPILVVNEQFF.

The V and J genes are TRBV4-2 and TRBJ2-1, with D possibly TRBD2 on 5 matching bases. The V gene lost 1 base and the J gene lost 6 bases, with 16 bases spanning the gap. Germline-derived CDR1 and CDR2 are LGHNA and YNFKEQ. The CDR3 is made up of 16 amino acids. The CDR3 DNA reads TGTGCCAGCAGCCAAGGACCGAAAGGCGGGCCCAATGAGCAGTTCTTC. Amino acid sequence: CASSQGPKGGPNEQFF.